The subject of this entry is one T cell receptor (beta chain). Its antigen specificity is not known. Per-base qualities were not stored, and no clone one base away is much larger. Patients with autoimmune disease history or receiving systemic immunosuppression were excluded from the trial. Peripheral blood for TCR sequencing was collected from all dose cohorts at baseline, on cycle 4 day 1, and on cycle 7 day 1. Samples were obtained from an open-label, multicenter, first-in-human phase I dose-escalation trial of ivuxolimab. Adults with locally advanced or metastatic head and neck squamous cell, hepatocellular, melanoma or renal cell carcinoma were enrolled in the trial. Before TCR sequencing, CD4+ T cells and CD8+ T cells from peripheral blood were sorted into separate populations. This sample stems from a study of OX40 agonist ivuxolimab in advanced cancers. Background for the entire study: Ivuxolimab was an agonistic, fully human IgG2 monoclonal antibody directed against OX40 (CD134), a costimulatory receptor. Intravenous ivuxolimab was administered to patients every 2 weeks at six dose levels: 0.01, 0.1, 0.3, 1.5, 3 and 10 mg/kg. Among the approximately 54 dose-escalation patients, about 19 had hepatocellular carcinoma, approximately 15 melanoma, 9 renal cell carcinoma and 9 head and neck cancer. In the dose-escalation cohort, around four fifths of patients were male, and the mean age was around 60 years, with a range of roughly 20 to 80. Prior anti-PD-1, anti-PD-L1 or anti-CTLA-4 therapy was permitted, and approximately 40% of dose-escalation patients had received checkpoint inhibitors. Partial responses were achieved by three dose-escalation patients, of whom one had hepatocellular carcinoma and two had cutaneous melanoma. Peripheral TCRbeta sequencing aimed to test whether ivuxolimab altered TCR sequence diversity and caused clonal T-cell expansion. The paper describes the monotherapy dose-escalation part (N of about 57 patients) of the phase I trial of ivuxolimab.

General findings and caveats noted by the study authors: Clonal expansion of both CD4+ and CD8+ blood T cells was observed from baseline to week 6 at doses 0.1 to 3.0 mg/kg. Partial responders in the 0.1-3.0 mg/kg groups had among the lowest normalized peripheral clonal expansion, especially among CD8+ T cells. After ivuxolimab, CD8+ T cells had more expanded clones than CD4+ T cells on average. The antigen specificity of the peripheral T cells that underwent clonal expansion was not determined. Low levels of normalized T-cell clonal expansion were also seen in some nonresponding patients.

Genomic DNA was isolated from the sorted cells so that the TCRbeta CDR3 region could be sequenced. The immunoSEQ Assay was used for sequencing of TCRbeta CDR3 regions. In its TCRdb copy, this immuneACCESS table keeps in-frame sequences only and misses some clones. Where compared with another copy, unresolved V genes explain less than half of these, and the others have no known cause. Present in this sample are 80,000 or so clones, around nine tenths of which were seen just once. The top ten constitute around 0.65% of the sample. The source is an adult with an advanced solid tumor such as melanoma, head and neck, liver or kidney cancer. This specimen was CD4+ or CD8+ T cells sorted from blood, taken in a trial of the OX40 agonist ivuxolimab.

The CDR3 amino acid sequence is: CASSQLAGNTDTQYF. The bases are TGTGCCAGCAGCCAACTAGCGGGTAACACAGATACGCAGTATTTT. This chain joins TRBV14 to TRBJ2-3; 8 bases in the middle match TRBD2. V and J are trimmed by 2 bases and 2 bases, and the gene matches miss 3 bases of the junction. From the cysteine up to the phenylalanine, the CDR3 has a length of 15 residues. Only the CDR3 portion is preserved as DNA: 45 bases, with reading frame beginning at the first base. Based on the germline V gene, the CDR1 and CDR2 sequences are SGHDN and FVKESK.